A single sample is the source of the 15 T cell receptor beta chains below, sequenced in a study of blood T cells in healthy people across ages. It was with a sample-barcoded 5' primer and a J-beta primer mix that a second PCR of roughly 7 to 12 cycles was run. TCRdb passed the 5' RACE reads through MiXCR, listing each CDR3 protein once. The table has about a million distinct CDR3 sequences, just over 50% seen once; the top ten hold roughly a fifth. Sequencing input: blood. The origin of the receptors is an older woman in good health.

J is TRBJ1-2 and V is TRBV10-3, with 7 bases fitting TRBD1. V shed 3 bases and J 4 bases; nucleotides not matched to a gene: 11. CDR1 is ENHRY and CDR2 is SYGVKD in the germline V gene. The CDR3 has 16 amino acids. The CDR3 DNA reads as TGTGCCATCAGTGATCCTAACAGGGGTTCGGGCTATGGCTACACCTTC. It is translated as CAISDPNRGSGYGYTF.

J is TRBJ2-3 and V is TRBV4-3; 11 bases fit TRBD2. Germline trimming cut 3 bases from V and 4 bases from J; bases unmatched to any gene: 18. Germline loops: CDR1 LGHNA, CDR2 YSLEER. The CDR3 sequence is 20 residues long. The CDR3: CASSQIGTSGDLQGADTQYF. CDR3 sequence (DNA): TGCGCCAGCAGCCAGATAGGGACTAGCGGAGACCTTCAAGGGGCAGATACGCAGTATTTT.

This clonotype was observed a handful of times. This rearrangement joins TRBV6-2 or TRBV6-3 to TRBJ2-7; D remains ambiguous. The V end was cut by 4 bases, the J end by 1 base, with 23 bases between. The CDR3 runs to 18 residues. Germline V lookup: CDR1 MNHEY, CDR2 SVGEGT. The CDR3 sequence: CASSFYQSVRRGSYEQYF. CDR3 in DNA: TGTGCCAGCAGTTTCTACCAGAGTGTAAGACGTGGGTCCTACGAGCAGTACTTC.

The chain couples TRBV30 to TRBJ1-2; D unclear. Germline V CDR1 and CDR2: GTSNPN, SVGIG (reference sequence). Trimming stripped 0 bases from V and 7 bases from J, with 18 bases between. This CDR3 contains 15 residues. The CDR3 protein is CAWSVLESRVRGYTF. The CDR3, as DNA: TGTGCCTGGAGTGTATTGGAGTCGAGGGTCCGTGGCTACACCTTC.

This clonotype occurred many times. The chain's CDR3 is CSARDPGLAGYNEQFF. The CDR3 nucleotides are TGCAGTGCTAGAGATCCCGGACTAGCGGGTTACAATGAGCAGTTCTTC. This sequence joins TRBV20-1 and TRBJ2-1, with 11 bases that match TRBD2. V was clipped by 0 bases and J by 4 bases; unmatched bases: 5. CDR3 size: 16 residues. Per the germline V gene, CDR1 is DFQATT and CDR2 is SNEGSKA (reference sequence).

In this sample, this clonotype turned up a few times. The V call is TRBV7-3, the J call TRBJ2-3; D could derive from TRBD1 or TRBD2 (5 bases each). CDR1 is SGHTA and CDR2 is FQGTGA in the germline V gene. CDR3 size: 14 residues. The V and J ends lost 3 bases and 6 bases respectively, with 13 bases between them. This CDR3 is CASSFRDRADTQYF. CDR3 coding DNA: TGTGCCAGCAGCTTTCGGGACCGAGCGGATACGCAGTATTTT.

CDR3 loop: CASRQTPSFRVGQPQHF. CDR3 nucleotides: TGTGCCAGCAGACAAACCCCCAGCTTTAGGGTTGGACAGCCCCAGCATTTT. V gene TRBV6-1 combines with J gene TRBJ1-5; D gene uncertain. This CDR3 has 17 residues. The V end was cut by 6 bases, the J end by 7 bases, with 25 bases between. Germline V lookup: CDR1 MNHNS, CDR2 SASEGT.

The gene calls are TRBV28 and TRBJ2-5; 8 bases fit TRBD1. With V trimmed by 7 bases and J by 5 bases, 12 bases remained unmatched. The length of the CDR3 is 15 residues. Germline CDR1 MDHEN, CDR2 SYDVKM. This CDR3 is CASTSTGQGWETQYF. The CDR3, as DNA: TGTGCCAGCACCTCAACTGGACAGGGTTGGGAGACCCAGTACTTC.

The chain couples TRBV7-2 to TRBJ2-7, with 8 positions matching TRBD2. The V gene's germline CDR1 is SGHTA and CDR2 FQGNSA. The ends lost 4 bases at V and 3 bases at J; junction bases unmatched: 5. CDR3 length: 14 amino acids. CDR3 protein: CASSWGTSLYEQYF. CDR3 coding DNA: TGTGCCAGCAGCTGGGGGACTAGTCTCTACGAGCAGTACTTC.

The chain carries TRBV24-1 and TRBJ2-1; TRBD1 matches 9 bases. The CDR3 length is 15 residues. Losses at the gene ends were 5 bases for V and 8 bases for J; bases not matched to a gene: 9. Germline V CDR1 and CDR2: KGHDR, SFDVKD. The CDR3 loop reads CATSGRGQGLDEQFF. Here the CDR3 DNA reads TGTGCCACCAGTGGTCGGGGACAGGGTCTAGATGAGCAGTTCTTC.

The gene calls are TRBV11-2 and TRBJ2-5; 9 bases agree with TRBD2. The CDR3 consists of 14 residues. Germline CDR1 is SGHAT and CDR2 is FQNNGV. V trimming: 8 bases; J trimming: 11 bases; junction bases outside the gene matches: 15. CDR3 in amino acids: CASARAGGTAEQYF. The CDR3, as DNA: TGTGCCAGCGCCCGAGCGGGAGGCACCGCAGAGCAGTACTTC. Full variable domain (missing parts from reference TRBV11-2 and TRBJ2-5): EAGVAQSPRYKIIEKRQSVAFWCNPISGHATLYWYQQILGQGPKLLIQFQNNGVVDDSQLPKDRFSAERLKGVDSTLKIQPAKLEDSAVYLCASARAGGTAEQYFGPGTRLLVL.

This chain connects TRBV6-5 to TRBJ1-4, with 7 bases fitting TRBD1. The CDR3 is 15 residues long. Germline V CDR1 and CDR2: MNHEY, SVGAGI. V lost 5 bases, J lost 4 bases, and 7 bases stayed unmatched. The CDR3 region is CASSRTGVNNEKLFF. The CDR3 bases are TGTGCCAGCAGTAGAACAGGGGTCAATAATGAAAAACTGTTTTTT.

The chain carries TRBV20-1 and TRBJ2-7; D gene ambiguous. V gave up 5 bases and J gave up 6 bases, with 20 bases separating them. The CDR3 is 14 residues long. Germline V lookup: CDR1 DFQATT, CDR2 SNEGSKA (reference sequence). The CDR3 DNA reads as TGCAGTGCTGCCCGACCATCTGGTCCAATCGAGCAGTACTTC. As protein: CSAARPSGPIEQYF.

The rearrangement joins TRBV12-3 or TRBV12-4 to TRBJ2-7, with 9 bases lining up with TRBD2. Trimming removed 3 bases from V and 6 bases from J; junction bases left unmatched: 9. This CDR3 is built from 15 residues. The CDR3 loop reads CASSFSASGVSEQYF. CDR3 coding DNA: TGTGCCAGCAGTTTTTCGGCTAGCGGGGTTTCCGAGCAGTACTTC.

This sequence joins TRBV5-5 and TRBJ2-1, with 11 bases fitting TRBD2. The CDR3 runs to 17 residues. V was clipped by 0 bases and J by 0 bases; unmatched bases: 2. CDR1 SGHKS and CDR2 YYEKEE come from the germline V gene (reference sequence). The CDR3: CASSLGGLAASYNEQFF. The CDR3 DNA follows: TGTGCCAGCAGCTTGGGGGGACTAGCGGCCTCCTACAATGAGCAGTTCTTC.